Following are 25 T cell receptor beta chains from one sample sequenced in a study of prognosis after radiotherapy for stage I lung cancer. Researchers used two-round multiplex PCR to amplify TCR beta CDR3 starting from genomic DNA. The first round of PCR was done with primers that matched each TRBV and TRBJ gene. One entry per CDR3 protein, called by TCRdb with MiXCR from the multiplex PCR reads. This table has 13,000 to 15,000 distinct CDR3 sequences, about 27% appearing once. The sample consisted of PBMCs, taken before or after stereotactic body radiation therapy (not recorded which). These receptors came from a donor of 50 years or more with non-small cell lung cancer.

The chain employs TRBV28 and TRBJ1-6; D call uncertain. Deletions cut 9 bases from V and 2 bases from J, with 11 bases between. CDR1 and CDR2 from the germline V gene are MDHEN and SYDVKM. The CDR3 length is 14 residues. This CDR3 is CASSPPTYNSPLHF. In nucleotides, the CDR3 is TGTGCCAGTAGTCCGCCCACCTATAATTCACCCCTCCACTTT.

This clonotype was seen many times. The chain couples TRBV28 to TRBJ2-1, with D tentatively TRBD2 (6 bases). The CDR3 runs 14 residues. Germline V lookup: CDR1 MDHEN, CDR2 SYDVKM. Trimming took 2 bases from V and 6 from J, leaving 11 bases between them. CDR3 sequence (DNA): TGTGCCAGCAGTTTAGTCCTAGCGAGCAATGAGCAGTTCTTC. It is translated as CASSLVLASNEQFF.

This clonotype was counted at least ten times. The rearrangement uses TRBV25-1 and TRBJ1-1; D gene uncertain. The CDR3 is 13 amino acids. Germline V gene sequence: CDR1 MGHDK, CDR2 SYGVNS. V lost 7 bases and J 0 bases, leaving 9 bases between the germline ends. The CDR3 DNA is TGTGCCAGCATAAACGCTCTGAACACTGAAGCTTTCTTT. This gives the protein CASINALNTEAFF.

This clonotype is categorized as medium-sized. The J gene is TRBJ2-1, the V gene TRBV9; D remains unclear. V gave up 3 bases and J gave up 0 bases, with 10 bases separating them. This CDR3 has 15 amino acids. Germline lookup yields CDR1 SGDLS and CDR2 YYNGEE. The CDR3 sequence is CASSAQGDSYNEQFF. In nucleotides, the CDR3 is TGTGCCAGCAGCGCCCAAGGTGACTCCTACAATGAGCAGTTCTTC.

By share, this clonotype ranks as medium-sized. The rearrangement joins TRBV7-8 to TRBJ1-5, with D hard to call. Trimming cost V 0 bases and J 5 bases, with 11 bases left between them. The CDR3 length is 15 residues. Germline values: CDR1 SGHVS, CDR2 FQNEAQ. CDR3 DNA: TGTGCCAGCAGCTTAGCGTACAGTCTCGATCAGCCCCAGCATTTT. Translated, it gives CASSLAYSLDQPQHF.

Many counts were recorded for this clonotype. The rearrangement uses TRBV14 and TRBJ2-2; 9 bases line up with TRBD1. V shed 4 bases and J 3 bases; nucleotides not matched to a gene: 6. From germline, CDR1 is SGHDN and CDR2 FVKESK. The CDR3 contains 16 residues. The DNA of the CDR3 is TGTGCCAGCAGCCCCGGGGACAGGGATTACACCGGGGAGCTGTTTTTT. This sequence encodes CASSPGDRDYTGELFF.

This clonotype was observed many times. Relative to the germline gene, one junction end is altered; a read error may explain this. V usage is TRBV7-7 and J usage is TRBJ2-5, with 9 bases fitting TRBD1. This CDR3 contains 14 residues. Germline V gene data show CDR1 as SSHAT and CDR2 as FNYEAQ (reference sequence). Here the CDR3 DNA reads TGTGCTAGCAGCTCACAGGGGGCATCGGAGACCCAGTACTTC. The encoded protein is CASSSQGASETQYF.

This clonotype was observed many times. The gene calls are TRBV19 and TRBJ1-3; D unresolved. In germline, CDR1 is LNHDA, CDR2 SQIVND (reference sequence). This CDR3 has 11 amino acids. Trimming took off 1 base at V and 7 bases at J, with 2 bases between the two ends. This CDR3 reads CASSIGNTIYF. The CDR3 DNA reads TGTGCCAGTAGTATAGGCAACACCATATATTTT.

This clonotype was counted many times. The chain joins TRBV6-8 to TRBJ2-5, with D unresolved. Trimming took 6 bases from V and 9 from J, leaving 23 bases between them. Germline CDR1 MNHGY, CDR2 SAAAGT. CDR3 length: 15 residues. The CDR3 nucleotides are TGTGCCAGCAGCGGTGGTCTGCCATCCCCCACAGCCCAGTACTTC. Protein sequence: CASSGGLPSPTAQYF.

This clonotype was counted ten times or more. The V and J genes are TRBV9 and TRBJ1-1; TRBD1 matches at 12 bases. There are 14 residues in the CDR3. Trimming cost V 4 bases and J 4 bases; bases outside gene matches: 2. CDR1 is SGDLS, CDR2 YYNGEE, per germline. CDR3 coding DNA: TGTGCCAGCAGCTCGGGACAGGGGGCCACTGAAGCTTTCTTT. The encoded protein is CASSSGQGATEAFF. Drawing the rest from reference TRBV9 and TRBJ1-1, the complete variable domain is DSGVTQTPKHLITATGQRVTLRCSPRSGDLSVYWYQQSLDQGLQFLIQYYNGEERAKGNILERFSAQQFPDLHSELNLSSLELGDSALYFCASSSGQGATEAFFGQGTRLTVV.

This clonotype was picked up many times. V gene TRBV7-9 combines with J gene TRBJ1-4; D remains unclear. This CDR3 spans 15 amino acids. V was shortened by 0 bases and J by 0 bases, with 5 bases between the two germline ends. Germline values: CDR1 SEHNR, CDR2 FQNEAQ (reference sequence). The CDR3, as DNA: TGTGCCAGCAGCTTAGCGGGGTCAACTAATGAAAAACTGTTTTTT. Translating it yields CASSLAGSTNEKLFF. The full variable domain, in which reference TRBV7-9 and TRBJ1-4 provide the parts outside the CDR3, is DTGVSQNPRHKITKRGQNVTFRCDPISEHNRLYWYRQTLGQGPEFLTYFQNEAQLEKSRLLSDRFSAERPKGSFSTLEIQRTEQGDSAMYLCASSLAGSTNEKLFFGSGTQLSVL.

As for this clonotype: The junction departs from germline at one end; a sequencing error may be responsible. This rearrangement joins TRBV19 to TRBJ2-1; D is perhaps TRBD1 (6 bases). The CDR3 is 14 residues long. Germline V gene lookup returns CDR1 LNHDA and CDR2 SQIVND (reference sequence). The CDR3 coding sequence is TGTGCCAGTAGTTCACTAGGACAGTACAATGATCAGTTCTTT. It yields the protein CASSSLGQYNDQFF.

This clonotype was observed at least ten times. The chain is built from TRBV7-9 and TRBJ2-1; D not certain. Trimming stripped 6 bases from V and 9 bases from J, with 15 bases between. The CDR3 is 13 amino acids. The germline V gene encodes CDR1 SEHNR and CDR2 FQNEAQ (reference sequence). Here the CDR3 DNA reads TGTGCCAGCAGGCCCGAGCCGGTTTTTGAGCAGTTCTTC. It codes for CASRPEPVFEQFF.

This clonotype was recorded at least ten times. The chain recombines TRBV19 with TRBJ2-7, with 8 bases fitting TRBD1. The CDR3 totals 13 residues. The germline V gene encodes CDR1 LNHDA and CDR2 SQIVND (reference sequence). J lost 8 bases, V lost 4 bases, and 7 bases had no gene match. CDR3 bases: TGTGCCAGTAGTACGGGACAGGCCAAAAAGCAGTACTTC. Translation gives CASSTGQAKKQYF.

This clonotype is classed as medium-sized (0.01 to 0.1%). The gene calls are TRBV6-1 and TRBJ2-1, with 13 bases matching TRBD2. Germline values: CDR1 MNHNS, CDR2 SASEGT. The ends lost 6 bases at V and 2 bases at J; junction bases unmatched: 16. The CDR3 loop spans 20 amino acids. The CDR3 coding sequence is TGTGCCAGCAGGAGGACCGGGACTAGCGGGAATAGATACACCTACAATGAGCAGTTCTTC. Amino acid sequence: CASRRTGTSGNRYTYNEQFF.

This clonotype has a count of ten or more. The chain couples TRBV3-1 to TRBJ2-7; 9 bases fit TRBD2. The CDR3 has 13 amino acids. The V gene's germline CDR1 is LGHDT and CDR2 YNNKEL (reference sequence). The V and J ends lost 4 bases and 10 bases, in that order; junction bases with no gene match: 8. Written as DNA, the CDR3 is TGTGCCAGCAGCCCCTTCTCTAGCGGGGATCAGTACTTC. Protein product: CASSPFSSGDQYF.

On this clonotype: This likely reflects a read error, since a far larger clone is one base away. The J gene is TRBJ2-3, the V gene TRBV6-5, with TRBD1 as a possible D gene (6 bases). The V and J ends lost 8 bases and 4 bases respectively, with 13 bases between them. Germline V CDR1 and CDR2: MNHEY, SVGAGI. The CDR3 covers 13 residues. CDR3 bases: TGTGCCAGCGCGAGACAGGCCTCAGATACGCAGTATTTT. This translates into CASARQASDTQYF.

At least ten counts were recorded for this clonotype. The V and J genes are TRBV2 and TRBJ1-1; no definite D call. CDR1 is SNHLY, CDR2 FYNNEI, per germline. Trimming took off 4 bases at V and 1 base at J, with 10 bases between the two ends. The CDR3 is 14 residues long. For the CDR3, the DNA is TGTGCCAGCAGTGCTGAGATGGGGAACACTGAAGCTTTCTTT. It encodes CASSAEMGNTEAFF.

The chain carries TRBV7-8 and TRBJ2-5; no clear D gene. This CDR3 contains 16 residues. CDR1 is SGHVS, CDR2 FQNEAQ, per germline. V lost 5 bases and J 5 bases, leaving 21 bases between the germline ends. Here the CDR3 DNA reads TGTGCCAGCAGCCTGCGGCGGTATAGGCCGGGCGAGACCCAGTACTTC. It is translated as CASSLRRYRPGETQYF.

This clonotype was seen at least ten times. The chain links TRBV18 to TRBJ2-7; D is ambiguous. The CDR3 runs 13 residues. Germline assignment: CDR1 KGHSH and CDR2 LQKENI. V was pared by 2 bases and J by 3 bases, with 8 bases between. CDR3 in amino acids: CASSPAADYEQYF. CDR3 nucleotides: TGTGCCAGCTCACCAGCGGCAGACTACGAGCAGTACTTC.

This clonotype was observed once. A far larger clone lies a single base away; this is likely a read error. The chain is built from TRBV6-6 and TRBJ2-2; D gene unclear. The CDR3 runs to 12 residues. The germline V gene has CDR1 MNHNY and CDR2 SVGAGI (reference sequence). The CDR3 DNA reads as TGTGCCAGAAGTTACCTCACCGGGGAGCTGTTTTTT. Protein product: CARSYLTGELFF.

This clonotype was found many times. This chain joins TRBV12-3 or TRBV12-4 and TRBJ2-2; D gene ambiguous. The CDR3 is 13 amino acids. The V gene lost 2 bases and the J gene lost 5 bases, with 6 bases spanning the gap. As DNA, the CDR3 is TGTGCCAGCAGTTTACTAACTACCGGGGAGCTGTTTTTT. Its protein is CASSLLTTGELFF.

At least ten counts were recorded for this clonotype. The V call is TRBV18, the J call TRBJ1-1; D perhaps matches TRBD1 (6 bases). The germline V gene has CDR1 KGHSH and CDR2 LQKENI. CDR3 length: 13 amino acids. Deletions cut 1 base from V and 11 bases from J, with 14 bases between. CDR3 sequence reads: CASSPRTASGAFF. As DNA, the CDR3 is TGTGCCAGCTCACCACGGACAGCTTCGGGCGCTTTCTTT.

This clonotype is termed medium-sized. The V call is TRBV11-3, the J call TRBJ2-1; a possible D gene is TRBD2 (5 bases). Trimming pared 1 base from V and 5 bases from J, leaving 9 bases between. This CDR3 has 14 amino acids. Germline CDR1 and CDR2: SGHNT and YENEEA. CDR3 protein: CASSLGGFNNEQFF. Here the CDR3 DNA reads TGTGCCAGCAGCTTAGGAGGGTTTAACAATGAGCAGTTCTTC.

In this sample, this clonotype turned up many times. The rearrangement uses TRBV18 and TRBJ2-4, with D uncertain. Germline V gives CDR1 KGHSH, CDR2 LQKENI. The germline V and J ends were trimmed by 0 bases and 0 bases, with 12 bases remaining between them. The CDR3 totals 17 residues. CDR3 nucleotides: TGTGCCAGCTCACCACCGAAGGGAACCCTAGCCAAAAACATTCAGTACTTC. It is translated as CASSPPKGTLAKNIQYF.